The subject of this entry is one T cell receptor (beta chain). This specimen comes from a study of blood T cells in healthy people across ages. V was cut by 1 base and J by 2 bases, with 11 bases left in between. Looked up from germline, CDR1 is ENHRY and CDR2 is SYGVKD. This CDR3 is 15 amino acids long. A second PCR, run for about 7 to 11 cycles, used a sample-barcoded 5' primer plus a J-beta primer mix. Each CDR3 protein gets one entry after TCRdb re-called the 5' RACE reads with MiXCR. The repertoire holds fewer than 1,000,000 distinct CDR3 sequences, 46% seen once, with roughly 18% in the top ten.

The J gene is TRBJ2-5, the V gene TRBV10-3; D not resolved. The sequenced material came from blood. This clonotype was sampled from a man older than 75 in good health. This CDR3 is CAISEFVTLQETQYF. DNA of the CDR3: TGTGCCATCAGTGAGTTCGTCACACTACAAGAGACCCAGTACTTC.